The 29 T cell receptor beta chains listed next were all sequenced from one sample in a study of blood T cell repertoires in COVID-19. Clones were read by immunoSEQ multiplex PCR, and TCRdb kept only the in-frame ones, dropping some. The table includes hundreds of thousands of clones, around 90% detected once. The sequenced material came from peripheral blood. These receptors all come from a woman between 18 and 29 years old with acute or convalescent COVID-19.

In nucleotides, the CDR3 is TGTGCCAGCAGCCTGACAGGGTCAAATCAGCCCCAGCATTTT. Translating gives CASSLTGSNQPQHF. The J gene is TRBJ1-5, the V gene TRBV3-1 (or the pseudogene TRBV3-2); TRBD1 agrees at 7 bases. Germline V gives CDR1 LGHDT, CDR2 YNNKEL (reference sequence). Trimming removed 4 bases from V and 4 bases from J; junction bases left unmatched: 4. The CDR3 is made up of 14 amino acids.

This chain uses TRBV7-8 with TRBJ2-7; perhaps TRBD2 as D (5 bases). This CDR3 contains 16 residues. The V end was cut by 1 base, the J end by 3 bases, with 16 bases between. The V gene's germline CDR1 is SGHVS and CDR2 FQNEAQ. Here the CDR3 reads CASSLGRLTSHYEQYF. In DNA, the CDR3 is TGTGCCAGCAGCTTAGGGAGGCTTACGAGCCACTACGAGCAGTACTTC.

V usage is TRBV29-1 and J usage is TRBJ2-2, with D possibly matching TRBD2 (5 bases). The CDR3 runs to 13 residues. Germline CDR1 SQVTM, CDR2 ANQGSEA. Trimming stripped 8 bases from V and 0 bases from J, with 10 bases between. The CDR3 region is CSTDGANTGELFF. CDR3 in DNA: TGCAGCACTGACGGGGCGAACACCGGGGAGCTGTTTTTT.

This chain uses TRBV24-1 with TRBJ2-1; D remains ambiguous. Trimming shortened V by 1 base and J by 0 bases, and 9 bases separated the two germline ends. From germline, CDR1 is KGHDR and CDR2 SFDVKD. This CDR3 contains 16 residues. CDR3 bases: TGTGCCACCAGTGATTTATCGGAGAGCTCCTACAATGAGCAGTTCTTC. Its protein product is CATSDLSESSYNEQFF.

V and J are TRBV12-3 or TRBV12-4 and TRBJ2-7, with TRBD1 matching over 7 bases. V shed 6 bases, J shed 5 bases, and the junction held 4 bases outside the gene matches. The CDR3 extends over 12 amino acids. The DNA of the CDR3 is TGTGCCAGCAGGACAGGGTCCCACGAGCAGTACTTC. Translated, it gives CASRTGSHEQYF.

The chain employs TRBV6-5 and TRBJ1-5; tentatively, D is TRBD1 (5 bases). The CDR3 has 15 amino acids. In germline, CDR1 is MNHEY, CDR2 SVGAGI. Trimming stripped 6 bases from V and 4 bases from J, with 16 bases between. CDR3 sequence: CASRRDSRTNQPQHF. CDR3 DNA: TGTGCCAGCAGAAGGGACTCACGGACAAATCAGCCCCAGCATTTT.

The V gene is TRBV6-5, the J gene TRBJ1-5, with D tentatively TRBD1 (5 bases). The ends were cut back, 9 bases at V and 8 bases at J, with 17 bases in the middle. CDR1 and CDR2 (germline): MNHEY, SVGAGI. This CDR3 region has 13 residues. CDR3 sequence: CASARDSSKPQHF. For the CDR3, the DNA is TGTGCCAGTGCTCGAGACAGTAGTAAGCCCCAGCATTTT.

The rearrangement uses TRBV6-2 or TRBV6-3 and TRBJ1-4; the D is unclear. Per germline, CDR1 MNHEY and CDR2 SVGEGT. The V gene lost 0 bases and the J gene lost 5 bases, with 4 bases spanning the gap. The CDR3 totals 13 residues. The CDR3 sequence is CASSYSLNEKLFF. The CDR3 DNA reads as TGTGCCAGCAGTTACTCCTTAAATGAAAAACTGTTTTTT.

J is TRBJ2-5 and V is TRBV3-1 (or the pseudogene TRBV3-2); 8 bases fit TRBD2. After removal of 1 base from V and 3 bases from J, the junction contained 4 bases not matched to a gene. CDR1 is LGHDT, CDR2 YNNKEL, per germline (reference sequence). The CDR3 has 15 amino acids. CDR3 region: CASSQAGTREETQYF. CDR3 nucleotide sequence: TGTGCCAGCAGCCAAGCCGGGACTAGAGAAGAGACCCAGTACTTC.

This clone has a handful of counts. J is TRBJ2-3 and V is TRBV18, with 14 positions matching TRBD2. The CDR3 length is 18 residues. J gave up 4 bases and V 5 bases, and 11 bases lay outside the gene matches. Germline-derived CDR1 and CDR2 are KGHSH and LQKENI. The DNA for the CDR3 is TGTGCCAGCTCAGGATCCGGGACTAGCGGGGGAGTGGCAGATACGCAGTATTTT. It codes for CASSGSGTSGGVADTQYF.

The chain's CDR3 is CASSHRQGRYEKLFF. The CDR3 nucleotides read TGTGCCAGCAGCCACAGACAGGGTAGGTACGAAAAACTGTTTTTT. The rearrangement links TRBV7-9 to TRBJ1-4; 7 positions agree with TRBD1. Germline V lookup: CDR1 SEHNR, CDR2 FQNEAQ (reference sequence). This CDR3 has 15 residues. After removal of 5 bases from V and 8 bases from J, the junction contained 11 bases not matched to a gene.

V and J are TRBV5-6 and TRBJ1-6; D is unresolved. V gave up 1 base and J gave up 9 bases, with 26 bases separating them. The germline V gene has CDR1 SGHDT and CDR2 YYEEEE. The CDR3 length is 19 residues. The CDR3 sequence is CASSLSAGAKPNVFSPLHF. In nucleotides, the CDR3 is TGTGCCAGCAGCTTGAGTGCAGGCGCTAAACCAAACGTCTTTTCACCCCTCCACTTT.

This clone was seen only a few times. V usage is TRBV23-1 and J usage is TRBJ1-6; maybe TRBD1 (5 bases). TRBV23-1 is treated as an ORF (open reading frame) with a function not yet certain. The CDR3 consists of 14 residues. V was shortened by 0 bases and J by 8 bases, with 8 bases between the two germline ends. CDR3 sequence reads: CASSQSDTHSPLHF. CDR3 coding DNA: TGCGCCAGCAGTCAATCGGACACCCATTCACCCCTCCACTTT.

The chain recombines TRBV18 with TRBJ2-3, with 9 bases that match TRBD2. The germline CDR1 and CDR2 sequences are KGHSH and LQKENI. The V gene end was trimmed by 3 bases and the J gene end by 0 bases; junction bases not matched to a gene: 1. The CDR3 sequence is 15 residues long. The CDR3 coding sequence is TGTGCCAGCTCACCTAGCGGGGGTAGCACAGATACGCAGTATTTT. As protein: CASSPSGGSTDTQYF.

This clone was observed a single time. This sample includes further DNA sequences coding for the same CDR3. This rearrangement joins TRBV4-1 to TRBJ1-3; D unclear. Germline V gene lookup returns CDR1 MGHRA and CDR2 YSYEKL. The ends were cut back, 1 base at V and 0 bases at J, with 7 bases in the middle. The CDR3 is 15 residues long. The CDR3 protein is CASSQAPSSGNTIYF. CDR3 sequence (DNA): TGCGCCAGCAGCCAAGCACCTAGCTCTGGAAACACCATATATTTT.

This sequence joins TRBV27 and TRBJ2-1; 9 positions match TRBD1. Germline CDR1 MNHEY, CDR2 SMNVEV (reference sequence). The CDR3 is made up of 16 amino acids. Trimming at V came to 1 base and at J to 2 bases, leaving 3 bases not matched to a gene. The CDR3, as DNA: TGTGCCAGCAGTTTATGGACAGGGGTCACCTACAATGAGCAGTTCTTC. As protein: CASSLWTGVTYNEQFF.

V and J are TRBV28 and TRBJ1-3, with D tentatively TRBD1 (5 bases). Trimming left V 3 bases short and J 4 bases short, with 16 bases between. CDR1 MDHEN and CDR2 SYDVKM come from the germline V gene. The CDR3 totals 16 residues. This chain's CDR3 is CASSFGTGGGGNTIYF. The CDR3 coding sequence is TGTGCCAGCAGTTTCGGAACAGGCGGTGGAGGAAACACCATATATTTT. Using reference TRBV28 and TRBJ1-3 for the parts outside the CDR3, the full variable domain is DVKVTQSSRYLVKRTGEKVFLECVQDMDHENMFWYRQDPGLGLRLIYFSYDVKMKEKGDIPEGYSVSREKKERFSLILESASTNQTSMYLCASSFGTGGGGNTIYFGEGSWLTVV.

The chain uses TRBV7-3 and TRBJ2-5; 9 bases line up with TRBD2. The CDR3 spans 15 residues. The J segment lost 3 bases and the V segment lost 1 base, leaving 3 bases of the junction unmatched. Per germline, CDR1 SGHTA and CDR2 FQGTGA. The CDR3 DNA reads TGTGCCAGCAGCTTAATAGCGGGGGTTGAAGAGACCCAGTACTTC. It yields the protein CASSLIAGVEETQYF.

Only one count was recorded for this clone. The V call is TRBV18, the J call TRBJ2-1; TRBD2 might be the D (6 bases). The CDR3 has 13 amino acids. Germline CDR1 reads KGHSH; CDR2 reads LQKENI. Deletions cut 5 bases from V and 8 bases from J, with 13 bases between. Here the CDR3 DNA reads TGTGCCAGCTCAAGACTAGGAGGCGATGAGCAGTTCTTC. Translated, it gives CASSRLGGDEQFF.

The chain joins TRBV2 to TRBJ1-2; D is uncertain. The CDR3 has 13 amino acids. The germline V gene encodes CDR1 SNHLY and CDR2 FYNNEI. V lost 8 bases to trimming and J lost 0 bases, with 10 bases between them. CDR3 protein: CASSVQTNYGYTF. CDR3 nucleotide sequence: TGTGCCAGCTCTGTACAAACTAACTATGGCTACACCTTC.

The V call is TRBV6-5, the J call TRBJ2-7; D may be TRBD1 (6 bases). The V gene's germline CDR1 is MNHEY and CDR2 SVGAGI. V gave up 5 bases and J gave up 6 bases, with 17 bases separating them. The CDR3 is made up of 14 amino acids. DNA of the CDR3: TGTGCCAGCAGTAGAGTTGCGGTCAGGGGCGAGCAGTACTTC. Protein: CASSRVAVRGEQYF.

The chain employs TRBV14 and TRBJ2-7; D might be TRBD1 (5 bases). Trimming cost V 1 base and J 5 bases, with 18 bases left between them. Germline CDR1 reads SGHDN; CDR2 reads FVKESK. The CDR3 runs 16 residues. CDR3 protein: CASSQGVNWGYDEQYF. The CDR3 bases are TGTGCCAGCAGCCAAGGGGTTAACTGGGGCTACGACGAGCAGTACTTC.

About this clone itself: Different DNA sequences within this sample yield the same CDR3. The CDR3 reads CASSFTGNQPQHF. The CDR3 nucleotides are TGTGCCAGCAGTTTCACAGGGAATCAGCCCCAGCATTTT. This rearrangement joins TRBV6-2 or TRBV6-3 to TRBJ1-5; weak D call: TRBD1 (6 bases). This CDR3 has 13 amino acids. The V end lost 4 bases, the J end lost 4 bases, and 8 bases lay between the germline ends. Germline CDR1 MNHEY, CDR2 SVGEGT.

V is TRBV24-1 and J is TRBJ2-2; weak D call: TRBD1 (6 bases). Germline assignment: CDR1 KGHDR and CDR2 SFDVKD. The V and J ends lost 7 bases and 1 base respectively, with 9 bases between them. CDR3 length: 14 residues. The CDR3 bases are TGTGCCACCAGGAGGACAGAGAACACCGGGGAGCTGTTTTTT. Translated, it gives CATRRTENTGELFF.

This clone turned up a few times. The chain has TRBV5-1 and TRBJ2-5; D possibly corresponds to TRBD1 (7 bases). From germline, CDR1 is SGHRS and CDR2 YFSETQ. V was trimmed by 0 bases and J by 4 bases, leaving 19 bases between them. CDR3 length: 17 amino acids. The CDR3 reads CASSLGGGGDLRETQYF. The CDR3 region has the DNA TGCGCCAGCAGCTTGGGAGGGGGCGGGGACCTACGAGAGACCCAGTACTTC.

This chain links TRBV7-9 with TRBJ1-4; the match to TRBD1 covers 7 bases. Germline CDR1 reads SEHNR; CDR2 reads FQNEAQ (reference sequence). Trimming took 2 bases from V and 5 from J; bases not matched to a gene: 5. The length of the CDR3 is 15 residues. The CDR3 region is CASSLIRTGNEKLFF. The CDR3 DNA is TGTGCCAGCAGCTTAATCAGGACAGGCAATGAAAAACTGTTTTTT.

V and J are TRBV19 and TRBJ2-1, with D hard to call. The V gene lost 5 bases and the J gene lost 3 bases, with 5 bases spanning the gap. The CDR3 extends over 12 amino acids. Germline V gene sequence: CDR1 LNHDA, CDR2 SQIVND (reference sequence). CDR3 sequence reads: CASSPSYNEQFF. The CDR3 DNA is TGTGCCAGTAGTCCGAGCTACAATGAGCAGTTCTTC.

The J gene is TRBJ1-2, the V gene TRBV19, with 7 bases identical to TRBD1. In germline, CDR1 is LNHDA, CDR2 SQIVND (reference sequence). J gave up 5 bases and V 3 bases, and 6 bases lay outside the gene matches. The CDR3 length is 14 residues. As DNA, the CDR3 is TGTGCCAGTAGTATGGAGGGGGCCGTTTATGGCTACACCTTC. Its translation is CASSMEGAVYGYTF.

The V call is TRBV13, the J call TRBJ2-7; a weak D match, TRBD1 (5 bases). Trimming removed 2 bases at V and 4 bases at J, with 18 bases between. This CDR3 region has 16 residues. Germline CDR1 reads PRHDT; CDR2 reads FYEKMQ (reference sequence). CDR3: CASSLRGREESYEQYF. For the CDR3, the DNA is TGTGCCAGCAGCTTAAGGGGCAGGGAAGAAAGTTACGAGCAGTACTTC.